This T cell receptor beta chain was sequenced in a study of Graves' ophthalmopathy and Graves' hyperthyroidism listed by TCRdb under 2018. At the level of the whole study: A patient counted as having stable hyperthyroidism if there was no progression to ophthalmopathy within 18 months of follow-up. The study used TCR beta repertoire signatures to distinguish Graves' ophthalmopathy from Graves' hyperthyroidism and to predict progression to ophthalmopathy. In total, 135 blood samples were TCR-sequenced: around 42 ophthalmopathy, 80 or so hyperthyroidism and some 17 hyperthyroidism-to-ophthalmopathy patients. A discovery set of about a hundred patients (under 45 ophthalmopathy, 57 stable hyperthyroidism) was enrolled to explore V-J signatures distinguishing ophthalmopathy from hyperthyroidism. For independent validation, a separate cohort was made up of approximately 19 hyperthyroidism patients plus 17 patients who later progressed from hyperthyroidism to ophthalmopathy. T-cell repertoires of thyroid tissue and blood were compared in about six hyperthyroidism patients. Following sample collection, hyperthyroidism patients were given methimazole at a starting dose of 30 mg daily, and ophthalmopathy patients were given high-dose intravenous methylprednisolone. Overall study outcomes, separate from this receptor: Most of the expanded thyroid clonotypes with a frequency above 0.001 were also detected in blood, and it was suggested that the thyroid immune response may be reflected by blood repertoires. In cross-validation, the 13-signature model distinguished ophthalmopathy from stable hyperthyroidism with approximately 90% sensitivity and 81% to 82% specificity, while in the test set the corresponding values were around 79% and 71%. No statistical method was used to set the sample size in advance, and the investigators knew which group each participant was assigned to. In validation, the model predicted ophthalmopathy progression with more than 55% sensitivity and 72.22% specificity; approximately 12 predicted patients were CT-confirmed with GO in a median of approximately six months.

CDR3 length: 13 amino acids, cysteine to phenylalanine. Only the CDR3 portion is preserved as DNA: 39 bases, with reading frame beginning at the first base. The germline V gene provides CDR1 SNHLY and CDR2 FYNNEI. The V end gives up 6 bases and the J end 3 bases, leaving 2 bases in the junction not matched to a gene. Regarding this clonotype: There is no known antigen for this receptor. Per-nucleotide qualities are absent, and no much larger clonotype sits a single base away.

For repertoire sequencing, TCR beta CDR3 regions were amplified from RNA transcripts. The first round of RT-PCR was done with HTBI primers and the Qiagen OneStep RT-PCR kit, and was followed by a second round of multiplex PCR, then size selection and purification. Libraries were sequenced on an Illumina HiSeq2000 using paired-end 100 bp reads. The authors processed their data as follows. SOAPnuke was used to process the reads, removing any read that contained adapters or uncalled bases, had a mean Phred below 15, or lacked an exact match to the constant primer or identifier. COPE v1.2.5 was used to merge high-quality paired reads. Each unique nucleotide sequence was defined as a clonotype, and clonotypes were aligned to IMGT TRB V, D and J references with MiTCR v1.1. Analysis was restricted to V-J combinations with a frequency above 0.0001, which covered roughly 99% of repertoires. For each V-J combination, a TCR clonal expansion and chaos score was defined as the ratio of F50 clonal expansion to chaos observed in the TCRdist matrix. Welch's t-statistics and random forest were used to narrow the features down to around 13 V-J combinations, which were then fed into a naive Bayes classifier. Thyroid-blood repertoire similarity was quantified with the Morisita-Horn index. The raw public reads went through TCRdb reprocessing: fastp at Q25, MiXCR clone calling, in-frame beta chains kept. Each entry merges the rows of one CDR3 protein and shows their most common DNA and genes. These V and J calls derive from TCRdb rather than the authors' analysis. In this sample the table shows a few hundred thousand distinct CDR3 sequences, 35% to 45% of which occur a single time. In total, the top ten clones hold about 4.1% of the sample.

Patients with hyperthyroidism were aged 18 to 65 years, had been newly diagnosed, and had a disease duration of less than 2 months. Patients were excluded if they had other autoimmune diseases, uncontrolled infections, pregnancy or lactation. Diagnosis relied on clinical symptoms, serum thyroxine, TRAb, thyroid ultrasound and orbital computed tomography. Total RNA was extracted with Trizol reagent and quality-checked on an Agilent 2100 Bioanalyzer. Recombination connected TRBV2 to TRBJ2-3, with 8 central nucleotides matching TRBD2. Sequencing was carried out using peripheral blood or thyroid tissue (not recorded which). The origin of this receptor is an adult man with Graves' hyperthyroidism. The DNA is as follows: TGTGCCAGCAGGGGACTAGATACAGATACGCAGTATTTT. It translates to CASRGLDTDTQYF. With the rest looked up from the reference TRBV2 and TRBJ2-3 genes rather than sequenced, the full variable domain is EPEVTQTPSHQVTQMGQEVILRCVPISNHLYFYWYRQILGQKVEFLVSFYNNEISEKSEIFDDQFSVERPDGSNFTLKIRSTKLEDSAMYFCASRGLDTDTQYFGPGTRLTVL.